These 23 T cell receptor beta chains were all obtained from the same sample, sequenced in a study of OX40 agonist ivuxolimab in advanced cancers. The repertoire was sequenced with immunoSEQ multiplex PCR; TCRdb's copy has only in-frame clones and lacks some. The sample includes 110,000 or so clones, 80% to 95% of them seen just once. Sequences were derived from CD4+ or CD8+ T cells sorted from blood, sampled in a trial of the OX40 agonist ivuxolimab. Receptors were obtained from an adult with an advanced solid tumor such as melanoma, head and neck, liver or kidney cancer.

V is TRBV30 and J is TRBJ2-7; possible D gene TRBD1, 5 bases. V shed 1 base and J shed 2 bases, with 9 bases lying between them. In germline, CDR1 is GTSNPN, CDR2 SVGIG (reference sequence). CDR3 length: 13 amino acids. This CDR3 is CAWSGQPTYEQYF. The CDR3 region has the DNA TGTGCCTGGAGTGGACAGCCCACCTACGAGCAGTACTTC.

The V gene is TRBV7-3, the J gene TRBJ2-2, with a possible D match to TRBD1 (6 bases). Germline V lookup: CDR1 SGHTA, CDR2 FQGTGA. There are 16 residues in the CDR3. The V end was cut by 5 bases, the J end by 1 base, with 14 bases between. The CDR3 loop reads CASSKNDRQNTGELFF. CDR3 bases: TGTGCCAGCAGCAAAAATGACAGGCAGAACACCGGGGAGCTGTTTTTT. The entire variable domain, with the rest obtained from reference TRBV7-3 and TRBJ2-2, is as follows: GAGVSQTPSNKVTEKGKYVELRCDPISGHTALYWYRQSLGQGPEFLIYFQGTGAADDSGLPNDRFFAVRPEGSVSTLKIQRTERGDSAVYLCASSKNDRQNTGELFFGEGSRLTVL.

This CDR3 reads CASRTSGSSYEQYF. The CDR3 DNA sequence: TGTGCCAGCAGAACAAGCGGGAGCTCCTACGAGCAGTACTTC. This chain joins TRBV25-1 and TRBJ2-7; 8 bases line up with TRBD2. V trimming: 6 bases; J trimming: 0 bases; junction bases outside the gene matches: 4. CDR1 and CDR2 (germline): MGHDK, SYGVNS. The CDR3 has 14 residues.

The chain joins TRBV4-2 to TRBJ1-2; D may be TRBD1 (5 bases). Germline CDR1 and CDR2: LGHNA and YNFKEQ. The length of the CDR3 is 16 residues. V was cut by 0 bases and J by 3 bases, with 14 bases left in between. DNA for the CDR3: TGTGCCAGCAGCCAAGATGTGGGGGTTGGTGACTATGGCTACACCTTC. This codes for CASSQDVGVGDYGYTF.

This CDR3 reads CASSQKTGTSGYEQYF. The CDR3 bases are TGCGCCAGCAGCCAAAAGACCGGGACTAGCGGCTACGAGCAGTACTTC. This chain uses TRBV4-1 with TRBJ2-7; 11 bases agree with TRBD2. The V and J ends lost 2 bases and 3 bases, in that order; junction bases with no gene match: 6. The CDR3 runs 16 residues. In germline, CDR1 is MGHRA, CDR2 YSYEKL.

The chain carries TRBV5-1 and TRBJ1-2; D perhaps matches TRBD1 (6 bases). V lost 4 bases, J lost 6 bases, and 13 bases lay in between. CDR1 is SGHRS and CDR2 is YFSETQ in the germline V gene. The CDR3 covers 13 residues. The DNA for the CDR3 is TGCGCCAGCAGCATGGACAGCTCGGATGGCTACACCTTC. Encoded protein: CASSMDSSDGYTF.

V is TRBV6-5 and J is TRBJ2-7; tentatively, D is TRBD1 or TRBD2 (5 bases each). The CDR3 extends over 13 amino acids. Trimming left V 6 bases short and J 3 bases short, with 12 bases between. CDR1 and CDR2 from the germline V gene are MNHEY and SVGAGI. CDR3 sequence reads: CASSRDRLYEQYF. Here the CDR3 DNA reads TGTGCCAGCAGCCGGGACCGACTCTACGAGCAGTACTTC.

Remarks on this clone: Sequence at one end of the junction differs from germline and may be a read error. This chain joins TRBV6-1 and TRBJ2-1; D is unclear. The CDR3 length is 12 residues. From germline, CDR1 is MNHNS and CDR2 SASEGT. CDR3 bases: TGTGCCAGCAGTCTGGCAGCTAATGGGCAGTTCTTC. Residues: CASSLAANGQFF.

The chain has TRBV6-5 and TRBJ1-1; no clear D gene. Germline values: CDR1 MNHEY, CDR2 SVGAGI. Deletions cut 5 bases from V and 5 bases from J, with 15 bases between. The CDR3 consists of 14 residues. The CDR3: CASSSGWPETEAFF. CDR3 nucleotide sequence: TGTGCCAGCAGTAGTGGGTGGCCGGAGACTGAAGCTTTCTTT.

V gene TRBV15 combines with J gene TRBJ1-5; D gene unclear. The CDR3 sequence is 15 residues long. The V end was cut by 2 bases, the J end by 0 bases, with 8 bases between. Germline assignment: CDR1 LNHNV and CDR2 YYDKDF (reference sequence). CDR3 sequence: CATSRWGSSNQPQHF. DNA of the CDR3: TGTGCCACCAGCAGATGGGGTTCTAGCAATCAGCCCCAGCATTTT.

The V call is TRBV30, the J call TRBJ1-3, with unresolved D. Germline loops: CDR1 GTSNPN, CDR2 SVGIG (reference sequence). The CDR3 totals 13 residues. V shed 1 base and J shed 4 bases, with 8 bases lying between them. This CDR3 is CAWSAGTGNTIYF. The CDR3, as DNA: TGTGCCTGGAGTGCGGGTACCGGAAACACCATATATTTT.

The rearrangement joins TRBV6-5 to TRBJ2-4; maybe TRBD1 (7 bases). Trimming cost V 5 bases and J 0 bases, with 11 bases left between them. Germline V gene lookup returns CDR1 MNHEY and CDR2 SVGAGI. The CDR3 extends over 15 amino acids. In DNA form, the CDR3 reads TGTGCCAGCAGTGGCGGGACAGTAGCCAAAAACATTCAGTACTTC. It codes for CASSGGTVAKNIQYF.

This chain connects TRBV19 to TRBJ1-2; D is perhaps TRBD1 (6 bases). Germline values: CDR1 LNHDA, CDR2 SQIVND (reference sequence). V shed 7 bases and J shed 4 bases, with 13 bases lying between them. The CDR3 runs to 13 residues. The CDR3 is CASTTTGSYGYTF. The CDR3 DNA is TGTGCCAGTACCACCACAGGGAGCTATGGCTACACCTTC.

In DNA, the CDR3 is TGCACCAGCAGCCCCATCAGGGCCCCCTACGAGCAGTACTTC. Protein sequence: CTSSPIRAPYEQYF. The V and J genes are TRBV1 and TRBJ2-7; the tabulated D call, TRBD1, remains unverified against the DNA. TRBV1 is assigned pseudogene status. The CDR3 has 14 amino acids.

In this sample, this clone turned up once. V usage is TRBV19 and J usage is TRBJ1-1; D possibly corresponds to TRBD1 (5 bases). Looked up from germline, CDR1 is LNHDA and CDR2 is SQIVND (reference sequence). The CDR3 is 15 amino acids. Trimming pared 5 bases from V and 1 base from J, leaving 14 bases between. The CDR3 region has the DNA TGTGCCAGTAGTCCTCGTGGGACTGAGAACACTGAAGCTTTCTTT. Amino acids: CASSPRGTENTEAFF.

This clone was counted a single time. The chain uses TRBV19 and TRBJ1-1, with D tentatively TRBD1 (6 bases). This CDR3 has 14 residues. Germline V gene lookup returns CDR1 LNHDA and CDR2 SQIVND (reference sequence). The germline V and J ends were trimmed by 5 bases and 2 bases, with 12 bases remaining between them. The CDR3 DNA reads TGTGCCAGTAGTGCCTTCGGGACAAACACTGAAGCTTTCTTT. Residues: CASSAFGTNTEAFF.

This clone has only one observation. The CDR3 loop is CASRTSGQETQYF. As DNA, the CDR3 is TGTGCCAGCCGAACTAGCGGACAAGAGACCCAGTACTTC. The genes are TRBV2 and TRBJ2-5, with 8 bases aligning to TRBD2. CDR1 SNHLY and CDR2 FYNNEI come from the germline V gene. V shed 8 bases and J 2 bases; nucleotides not matched to a gene: 4. The CDR3 loop spans 13 amino acids.

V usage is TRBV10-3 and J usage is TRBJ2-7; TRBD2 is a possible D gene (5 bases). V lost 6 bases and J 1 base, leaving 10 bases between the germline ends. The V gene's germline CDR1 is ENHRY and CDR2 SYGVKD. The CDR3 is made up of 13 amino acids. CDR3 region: CAIRSGSSYEQYF. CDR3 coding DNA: TGTGCCATCAGGTCTGGGAGTTCCTACGAGCAGTACTTC.

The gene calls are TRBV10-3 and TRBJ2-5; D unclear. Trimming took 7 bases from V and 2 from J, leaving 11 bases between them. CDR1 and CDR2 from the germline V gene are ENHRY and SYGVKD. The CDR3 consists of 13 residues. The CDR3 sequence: CAITRTLQETQYF. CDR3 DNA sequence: TGTGCCATCACTCGTACCCTTCAAGAGACCCAGTACTTC.

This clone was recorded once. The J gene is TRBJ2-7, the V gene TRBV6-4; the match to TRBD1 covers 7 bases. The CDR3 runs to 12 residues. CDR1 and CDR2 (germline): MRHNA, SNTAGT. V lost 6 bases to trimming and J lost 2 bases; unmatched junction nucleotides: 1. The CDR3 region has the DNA TGTGCCAGCAGACAGGGGACCTACGAGCAGTACTTC. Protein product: CASRQGTYEQYF.

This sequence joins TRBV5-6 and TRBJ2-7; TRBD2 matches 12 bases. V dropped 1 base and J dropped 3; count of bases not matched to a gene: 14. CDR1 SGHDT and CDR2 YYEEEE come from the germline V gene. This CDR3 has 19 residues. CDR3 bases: TGTGCCAGCAGCTTGTTTTCGCCCGGACTAGCGGGACCCGACTACGAGCAGTACTTC. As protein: CASSLFSPGLAGPDYEQYF. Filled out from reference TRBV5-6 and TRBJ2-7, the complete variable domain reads DAGVTQSPTHLIKTRGQQVTLRCSPKSGHDTVSWYQQALGQGPQFIFQYYEEEERQRGNFPDRFSGHQFPNYSSELNVNALLLGDSALYLCASSLFSPGLAGPDYEQYFGPGTRLTVT.

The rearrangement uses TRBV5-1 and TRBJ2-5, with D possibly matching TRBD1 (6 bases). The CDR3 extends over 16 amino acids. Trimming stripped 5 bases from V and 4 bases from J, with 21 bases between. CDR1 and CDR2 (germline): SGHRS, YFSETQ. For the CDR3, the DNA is TGCGCCAGCAGTTGGGGGCAGGGCCCCCCTCGAGAGACCCAGTACTTC. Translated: CASSWGQGPPRETQYF.

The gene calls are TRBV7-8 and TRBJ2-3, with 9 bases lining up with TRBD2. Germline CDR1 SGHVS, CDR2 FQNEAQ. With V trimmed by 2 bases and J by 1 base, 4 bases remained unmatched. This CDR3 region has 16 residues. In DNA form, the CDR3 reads TGTGCCAGCAGCTTATCCGTAGCGGGGGGCACAGATACGCAGTATTTT. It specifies CASSLSVAGGTDTQYF.